Reported below is one T cell receptor (beta chain). Sequence at one end of the junction differs from germline and may be a read error. The identical CDR3 is also encoded by other nucleotide sequences in the sample. These data are taken from a study of blood T cell repertoires in COVID-19. In the study overall: The cDNA or gDNA used as material had been derived from T cells, B-cell-depleted T cells, or PBMCs.

In the source study's methods: Scientists estimated how many nucleated cells there were by amplifying reference gene primers. Here immunoSEQ multiplex PCR was the method, and the copy in TCRdb shows in-frame clones only, minus some. V and J calls plus clone size are reproduced from that table; the DNA served to infer D and trimming. The table lists 320,000 or so clones, 85% of them singletons. CDR1 and CDR2 (germline): SGHRS, YFSETQ. The CDR3 is 14 residues long. Enrollees, about 18 to 95 years old, lived in about two dozen US areas. Shortly before study entry, within 2 weeks, exposed participants had met a COVID-19 case.

The chain is built from TRBV5-1 and TRBJ2-7; perhaps TRBD1 as D (5 bases). The source is a woman aged 25-40 years who had been exposed to COVID-19. What was sequenced was PBMCs or T cells enriched from blood (not recorded which). CDR3: CASSLFQGTYEQYF. The CDR3 nucleotides read TGCGCCAGCAGCTTGTTTCAGGGAACCTACGAGCAGTACTTT.